This T cell receptor (beta chain) was recorded in a study of Graves' ophthalmopathy and Graves' hyperthyroidism. Study findings and constraints: Blood was where most expanded thyroid clonotypes above 0.001 frequency also turned up.

The CDR3 has 13 amino acids. The germline CDR1 and CDR2 sequences are LNHDA and SQIVND (reference sequence). Deletions cut 7 bases from V and 4 bases from J, with 13 bases between. In the case of this clonotype: What it recognizes is unknown.

Stable hyperthyroidism meant no ophthalmopathy within 18 months of follow-up. The PBMC fraction was derived from over 9 ml of fresh peripheral blood. The authors amplified TCR beta CDR3 regions, and they did so from RNA transcripts for repertoire sequencing. RT-PCR in the first round used HTBI primers; a second-round multiplex PCR followed. TCRdb processed the multiplex PCR reads anew with MiXCR; each CDR3 protein has one entry. The repertoire includes about 380,000 distinct CDR3 sequences, 15% of them detected once, and about 7.3% sits in the top ten. The specimen was peripheral blood. The TCR sequence derives from a young woman with stable Graves' hyperthyroidism. The rearrangement uses TRBV19 and TRBJ1-1, with D perhaps TRBD1 (5 bases). CDR3 loop: CASTGAVPTEAFF. The CDR3 bases are TGTGCCAGTACTGGGGCAGTACCCACTGAAGCTTTCTTT.